The T cell receptor beta chain under discussion was sequenced for a study of cytomegalovirus exposure and HLA in healthy donors. General observations from the study: Fewer N-insertions (relative to the roughly 700-donor mean) were reportedly seen in an Asian-associated ancestry cluster in a later analysis.

The primer mix had 60 Vbeta and 13 Jbeta primers. TCRdb's copy holds only in-frame clones and misses some; the assay was immunoSEQ multiplex PCR. The sample lists about 130,000 clones; just under 75% were seen once. A word on this clone: The target antigen is unknown.

Trimming removed 5 bases at V and 3 bases at J, with 17 bases between. The CDR3 loop spans 16 amino acids. Germline values: CDR1 SGHAT, CDR2 FQNNGV. This sequence originates from a man aged 55 to 69 in good health and CMV-seropositive. Source material: PBMCs. This rearrangement joins TRBV11-2 to TRBJ1-5, with TRBD1 as a possible D gene (5 bases). The CDR3 reads CASSGRDYSLNQPQHF. CDR3 in DNA: TGTGCCAGCAGCGGGAGGGACTACAGCCTCAATCAGCCCCAGCATTTT.